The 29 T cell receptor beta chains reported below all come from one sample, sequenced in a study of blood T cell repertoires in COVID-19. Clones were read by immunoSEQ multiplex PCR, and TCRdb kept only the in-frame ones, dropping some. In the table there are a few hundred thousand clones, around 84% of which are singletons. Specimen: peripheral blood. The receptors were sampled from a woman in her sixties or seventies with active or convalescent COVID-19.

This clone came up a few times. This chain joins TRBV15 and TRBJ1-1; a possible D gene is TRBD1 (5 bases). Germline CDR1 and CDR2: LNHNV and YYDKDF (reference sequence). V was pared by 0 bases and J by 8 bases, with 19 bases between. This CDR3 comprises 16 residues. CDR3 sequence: CATSRDGRGRQLEAFF. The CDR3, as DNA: TGTGCCACCAGCAGAGATGGGAGGGGCAGGCAACTCGAAGCTTTCTTT.

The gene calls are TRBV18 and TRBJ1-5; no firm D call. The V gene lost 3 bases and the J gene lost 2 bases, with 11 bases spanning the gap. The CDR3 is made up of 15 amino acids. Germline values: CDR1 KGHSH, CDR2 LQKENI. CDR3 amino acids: CASSPELGGNQPQHF. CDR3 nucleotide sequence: TGTGCCAGCTCACCTGAACTCGGAGGCAATCAGCCCCAGCATTTT.

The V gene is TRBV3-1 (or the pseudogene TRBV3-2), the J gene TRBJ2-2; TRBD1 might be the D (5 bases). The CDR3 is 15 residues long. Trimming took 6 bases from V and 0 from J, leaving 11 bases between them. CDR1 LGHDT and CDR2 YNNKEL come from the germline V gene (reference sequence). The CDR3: CASSPGRTNTGELFF. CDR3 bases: TGTGCCAGCAGTCCAGGGCGCACGAACACCGGGGAGCTGTTTTTT.

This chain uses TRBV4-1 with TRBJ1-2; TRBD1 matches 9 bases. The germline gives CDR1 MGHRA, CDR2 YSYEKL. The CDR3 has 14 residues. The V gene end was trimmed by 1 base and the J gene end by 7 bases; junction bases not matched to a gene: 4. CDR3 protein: CASSQGTGGFGYTF. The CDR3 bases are TGCGCCAGCAGCCAAGGAACAGGGGGCTTTGGCTACACCTTC.

As DNA, the CDR3 is TGTGCCATCGCAGACAGGGGAGAACAGCCCCAGCATTTT. It is translated as CAIADRGEQPQHF. V usage is TRBV10-3 and J usage is TRBJ1-5, with TRBD1 matching over 8 bases. Germline trimming cut 8 bases from V and 7 bases from J; bases unmatched to any gene: 7. The CDR3 is 13 residues long. Germline CDR1 is ENHRY and CDR2 is SYGVKD.

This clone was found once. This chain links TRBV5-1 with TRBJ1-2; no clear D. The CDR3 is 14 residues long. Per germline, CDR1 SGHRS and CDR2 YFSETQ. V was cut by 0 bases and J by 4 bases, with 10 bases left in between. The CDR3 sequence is CASSLDLTGYGYTF. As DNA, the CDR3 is TGCGCCAGCAGCTTGGATCTCACGGGCTATGGCTACACCTTC.

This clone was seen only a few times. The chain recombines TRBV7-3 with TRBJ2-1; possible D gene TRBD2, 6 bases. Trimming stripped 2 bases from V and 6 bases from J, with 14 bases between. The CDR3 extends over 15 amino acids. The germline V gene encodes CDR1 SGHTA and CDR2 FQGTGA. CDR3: CASSLRLAGGNEQFF. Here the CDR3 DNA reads TGTGCCAGCAGCTTACGCCTGGCCGGGGGCAATGAGCAGTTCTTC.

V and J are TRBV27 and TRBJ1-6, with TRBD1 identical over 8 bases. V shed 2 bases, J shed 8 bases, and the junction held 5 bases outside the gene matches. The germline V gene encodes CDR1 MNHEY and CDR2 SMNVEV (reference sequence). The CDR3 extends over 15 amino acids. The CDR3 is CASSLGTGGDSPLHF. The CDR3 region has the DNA TGTGCCAGCAGTTTAGGGACAGGTGGGGATTCACCCCTCCACTTT.

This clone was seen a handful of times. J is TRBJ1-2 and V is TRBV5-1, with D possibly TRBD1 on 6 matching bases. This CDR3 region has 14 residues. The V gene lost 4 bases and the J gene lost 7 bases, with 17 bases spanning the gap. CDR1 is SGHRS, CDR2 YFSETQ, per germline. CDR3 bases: TGCGCCAGCAGCGTTGTACGGGACACAGGTGGCTACACCTTC. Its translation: CASSVVRDTGGYTF. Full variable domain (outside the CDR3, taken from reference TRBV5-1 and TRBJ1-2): KAGVTQTPRYLIKTRGQQVTLSCSPISGHRSVSWYQQTPGQGLQFLFEYFSETQRNKGNFPGRFSGRQFSNSRSEMNVSTLELGDSALYLCASSVVRDTGGYTFGSGTRLTVV.

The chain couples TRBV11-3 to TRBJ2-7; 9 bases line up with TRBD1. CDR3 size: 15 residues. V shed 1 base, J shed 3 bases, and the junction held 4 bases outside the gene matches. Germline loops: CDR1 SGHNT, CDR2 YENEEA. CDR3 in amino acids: CASSLGGTGFYEQYF. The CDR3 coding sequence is TGTGCCAGCAGCTTAGGCGGGACAGGGTTCTACGAGCAGTACTTC.

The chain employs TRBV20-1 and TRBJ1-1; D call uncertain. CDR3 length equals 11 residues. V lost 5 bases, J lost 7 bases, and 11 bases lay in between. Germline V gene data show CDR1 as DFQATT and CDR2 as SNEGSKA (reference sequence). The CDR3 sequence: CSAHTGIEAFF. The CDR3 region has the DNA TGCAGTGCTCATACCGGGATTGAAGCTTTCTTT.

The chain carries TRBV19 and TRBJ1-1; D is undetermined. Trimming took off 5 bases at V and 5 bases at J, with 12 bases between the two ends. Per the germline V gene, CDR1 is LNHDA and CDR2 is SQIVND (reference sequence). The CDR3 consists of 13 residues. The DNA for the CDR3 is TGTGCCAGTAGTGGGTCGCCCGGGACTGAAGCTTTCTTT. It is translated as CASSGSPGTEAFF.

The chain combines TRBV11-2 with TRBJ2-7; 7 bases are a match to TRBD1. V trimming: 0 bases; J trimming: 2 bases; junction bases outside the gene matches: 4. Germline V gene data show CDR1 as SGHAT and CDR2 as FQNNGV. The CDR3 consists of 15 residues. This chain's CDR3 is CASSLERGRTYEQYF. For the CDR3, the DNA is TGTGCCAGCAGCTTAGAGAGGGGGCGGACCTACGAGCAGTACTTC.

CDR3 region: CASSKTSGGVGEQFF. The CDR3 coding sequence is TGTGCCAGCAGCAAAACTAGCGGGGGGGTCGGTGAGCAGTTCTTC. This chain links TRBV11-2 with TRBJ2-1, with TRBD2 matching over 13 bases. The CDR3 length is 15 residues. Per the germline V gene, CDR1 is SGHAT and CDR2 is FQNNGV. V trimming: 5 bases; J trimming: 9 bases; junction bases outside the gene matches: 7.

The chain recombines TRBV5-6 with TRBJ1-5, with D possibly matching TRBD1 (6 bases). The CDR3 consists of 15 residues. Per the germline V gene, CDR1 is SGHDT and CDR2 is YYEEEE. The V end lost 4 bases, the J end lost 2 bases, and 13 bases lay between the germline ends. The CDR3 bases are TGTGCCAGCAGCCCGGGGGGCTCTCGCAATCAGCCCCAGCATTTT. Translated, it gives CASSPGGSRNQPQHF.

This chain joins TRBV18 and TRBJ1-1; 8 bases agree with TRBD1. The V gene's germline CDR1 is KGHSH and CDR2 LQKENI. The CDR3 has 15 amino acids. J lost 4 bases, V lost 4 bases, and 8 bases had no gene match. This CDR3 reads CASSLYGQGSTEAFF. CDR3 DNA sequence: TGTGCCAGCTCACTTTATGGACAGGGATCCACTGAAGCTTTCTTT.

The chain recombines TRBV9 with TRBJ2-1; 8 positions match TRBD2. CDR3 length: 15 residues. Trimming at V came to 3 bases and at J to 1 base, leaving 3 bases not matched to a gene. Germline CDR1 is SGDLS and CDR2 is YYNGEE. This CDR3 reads CASSAGGGSYNEQFF. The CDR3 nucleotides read TGTGCCAGCAGCGCCGGCGGGGGGTCCTACAATGAGCAGTTCTTC.

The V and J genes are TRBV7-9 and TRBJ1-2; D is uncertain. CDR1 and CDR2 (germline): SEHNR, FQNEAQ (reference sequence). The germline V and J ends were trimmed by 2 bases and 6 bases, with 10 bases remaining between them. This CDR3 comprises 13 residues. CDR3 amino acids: CASSLRGLDGYTF. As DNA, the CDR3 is TGTGCCAGCAGCTTAAGAGGGCTTGATGGCTACACCTTC.

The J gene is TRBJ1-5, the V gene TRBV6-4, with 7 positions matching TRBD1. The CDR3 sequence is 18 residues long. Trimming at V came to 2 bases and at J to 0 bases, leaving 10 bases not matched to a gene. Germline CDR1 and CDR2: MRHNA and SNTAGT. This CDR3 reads CASSDQQDRKYSNQPQHF. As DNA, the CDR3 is TGTGCCAGCAGTGACCAACAGGACAGGAAATATAGCAATCAGCCCCAGCATTTT.

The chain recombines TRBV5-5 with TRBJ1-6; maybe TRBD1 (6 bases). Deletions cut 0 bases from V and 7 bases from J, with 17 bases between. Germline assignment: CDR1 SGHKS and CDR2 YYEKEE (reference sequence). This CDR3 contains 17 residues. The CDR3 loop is CASSLGYPGQRNSPLHF. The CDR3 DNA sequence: TGTGCCAGCAGCTTGGGTTATCCGGGACAAAGAAATTCACCCCTCCACTTT.

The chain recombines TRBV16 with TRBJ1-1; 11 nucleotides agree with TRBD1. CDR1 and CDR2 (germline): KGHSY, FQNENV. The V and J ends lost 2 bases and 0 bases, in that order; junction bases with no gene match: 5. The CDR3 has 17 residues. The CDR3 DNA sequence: TGTGCCAGCAGCCAACCGGGACAGGGGGTCTTGAACACTGAAGCTTTCTTT. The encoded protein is CASSQPGQGVLNTEAFF.

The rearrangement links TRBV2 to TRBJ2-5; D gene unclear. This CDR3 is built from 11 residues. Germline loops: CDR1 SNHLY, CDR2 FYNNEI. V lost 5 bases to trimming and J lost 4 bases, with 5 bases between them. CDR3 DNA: TGTGCCAGCAGTCGGTTAGAGACCCAGTACTTC. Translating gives CASSRLETQYF.

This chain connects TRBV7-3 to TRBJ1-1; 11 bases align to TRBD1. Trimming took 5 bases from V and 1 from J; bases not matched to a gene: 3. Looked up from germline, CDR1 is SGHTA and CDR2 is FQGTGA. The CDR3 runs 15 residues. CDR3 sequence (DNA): TGTGCCAGCAGCGTAGGGACAGGGGGGAACACTGAAGCTTTCTTT. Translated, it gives CASSVGTGGNTEAFF. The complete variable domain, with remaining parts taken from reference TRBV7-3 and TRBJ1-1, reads GAGVSQTPSNKVTEKGKYVELRCDPISGHTALYWYRQSLGQGPEFLIYFQGTGAADDSGLPNDRFFAVRPEGSVSTLKIQRTERGDSAVYLCASSVGTGGNTEAFFGQGTRLTVV.

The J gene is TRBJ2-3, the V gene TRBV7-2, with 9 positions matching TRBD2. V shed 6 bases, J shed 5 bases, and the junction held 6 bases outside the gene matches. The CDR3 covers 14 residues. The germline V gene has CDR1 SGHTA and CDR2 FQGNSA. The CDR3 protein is CASSFGGGGDTQYF. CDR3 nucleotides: TGTGCCAGCAGTTTCGGCGGGGGGGGAGATACGCAGTATTTT.

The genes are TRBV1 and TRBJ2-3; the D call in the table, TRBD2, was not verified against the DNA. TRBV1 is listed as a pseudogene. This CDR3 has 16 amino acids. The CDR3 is CTSSEPRRNRTDTQYF. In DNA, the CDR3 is TGCACCAGCAGCGAGCCACGGCGGAATCGCACAGATACGCAGTATTTT.

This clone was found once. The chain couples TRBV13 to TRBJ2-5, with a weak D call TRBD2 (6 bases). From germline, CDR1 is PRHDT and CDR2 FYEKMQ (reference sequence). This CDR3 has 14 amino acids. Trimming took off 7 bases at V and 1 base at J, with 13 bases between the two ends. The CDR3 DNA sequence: TGTGCCAGCATGAGCCGGGGGAGCCAAGAGACCCAGTACTTC. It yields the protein CASMSRGSQETQYF. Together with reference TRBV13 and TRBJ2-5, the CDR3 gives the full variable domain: AAGVIQSPRHLIKEKRETATLKCYPIPRHDTVYWYQQGPGQDPQFLISFYEKMQSDKGSIPDRFSAQQFSDYHSELNMSSLELGDSALYFCASMSRGSQETQYFGPGTRLLVL.

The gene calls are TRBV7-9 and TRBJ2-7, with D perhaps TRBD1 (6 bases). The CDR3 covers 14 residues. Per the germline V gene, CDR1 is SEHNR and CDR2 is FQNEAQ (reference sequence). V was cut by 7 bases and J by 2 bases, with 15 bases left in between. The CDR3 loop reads CASIRQGPAYEQYF. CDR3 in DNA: TGTGCCAGCATCCGGCAGGGGCCAGCCTACGAGCAGTACTTC.

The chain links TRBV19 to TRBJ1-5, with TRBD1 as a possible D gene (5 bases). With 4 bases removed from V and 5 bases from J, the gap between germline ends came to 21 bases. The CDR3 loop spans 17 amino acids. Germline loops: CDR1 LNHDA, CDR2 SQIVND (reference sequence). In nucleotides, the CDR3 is TGTGCCAGTAGTAGATTCATCGGGACTCTAGGGGATCAGCCCCAGCATTTT. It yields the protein CASSRFIGTLGDQPQHF.

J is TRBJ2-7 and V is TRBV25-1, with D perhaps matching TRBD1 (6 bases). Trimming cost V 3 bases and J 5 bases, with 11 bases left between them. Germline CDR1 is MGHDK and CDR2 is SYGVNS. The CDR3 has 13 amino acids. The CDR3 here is CASSDDRSDEQYF. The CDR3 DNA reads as TGTGCCAGCAGTGATGACAGGTCCGACGAGCAGTACTTC.